This T cell receptor (beta chain) was sequenced in a study of cytomegalovirus exposure and HLA in healthy donors. Overall study findings and caveats: Apparent HLA restriction characterized most CMV-associated TCR beta chains in a later analysis. Some public TCRs appeared in many individuals, while most sequences were rare.

With 60 Vbeta and 13 Jbeta primers, the PCR was carried out. Produced via immunoSEQ multiplex PCR; TCRdb's table is partial and in-frame only. The sample lists about 94,000 clones, roughly 72% seen once, with 20% to 25% in the top ten. To note about this clone: Antigen unknown.

Sequencing was done on a sample of PBMCs. The receptor's source is a man aged 30 to 39 in good health and CMV-seropositive.

The CDR3 DNA reads as TGTGCCAGCAGTGTAAGGACAGGGTACTACGAGCAGTACTTC. Protein product: CASSVRTGYYEQYF. The chain recombines TRBV2 with TRBJ2-7, with 8 bases matching TRBD1. CDR1 and CDR2 (germline): SNHLY, FYNNEI. The CDR3 has 14 amino acids. V was pared by 4 bases and J by 3 bases, with 5 bases of the junction left unmatched.